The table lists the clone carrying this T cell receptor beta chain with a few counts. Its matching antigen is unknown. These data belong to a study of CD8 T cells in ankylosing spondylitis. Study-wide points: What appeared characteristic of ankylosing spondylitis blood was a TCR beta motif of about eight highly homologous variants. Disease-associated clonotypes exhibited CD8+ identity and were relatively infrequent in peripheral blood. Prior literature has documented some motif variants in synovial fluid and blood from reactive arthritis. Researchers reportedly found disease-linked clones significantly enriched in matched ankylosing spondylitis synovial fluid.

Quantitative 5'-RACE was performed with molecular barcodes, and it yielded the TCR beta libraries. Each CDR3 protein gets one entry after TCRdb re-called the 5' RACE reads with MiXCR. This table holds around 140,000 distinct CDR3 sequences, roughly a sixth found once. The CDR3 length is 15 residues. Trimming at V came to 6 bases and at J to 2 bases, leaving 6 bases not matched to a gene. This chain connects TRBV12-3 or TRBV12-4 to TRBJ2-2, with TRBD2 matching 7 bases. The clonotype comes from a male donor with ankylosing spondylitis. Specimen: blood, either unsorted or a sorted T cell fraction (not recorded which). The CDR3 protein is CASRLLAINTGELFF. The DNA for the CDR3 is TGTGCCAGCAGACTACTAGCGATCAACACCGGGGAGCTGTTTTTT.